This T cell receptor (beta chain) was captured in a study of T cells in Graves' hyperthyroidism and ophthalmopathy. Study-wide findings and caveats: Blood also showed most of the thyroid clonotypes that were expanded above 0.001.

V shed 8 bases, J shed 9 bases, and the junction held 10 bases outside the gene matches. The CDR3 is 13 residues long. CDR1 and CDR2 (germline): SGHRS, YFSETQ. This clonotype has a count of ten or more. The antigen remains unidentified. Amplification targeted TCR beta CDR3 regions from RNA transcripts. An initial round of RT-PCR targeting the TCR CDR3 relied on the HTBI primer set. Using its own MiXCR run on the multiplex PCR reads, TCRdb lists one record per CDR3 protein. Counted here are approximately 590,000 distinct CDR3 sequences, approximately 15% occurring once; the ten biggest clones make up less than 9.5%.

The V call is TRBV5-1, the J call TRBJ2-1, with TRBD2 matching over 8 bases. Material: blood. The origin of this receptor is a woman aged 25-40 years with Graves' hyperthyroidism. CDR3 in DNA: TGCGCCAGTACCCCTGAGCGGGAGTTTGAGCAGTTCTTC. Protein sequence: CASTPEREFEQFF. Full variable domain (missing parts from reference TRBV5-1 and TRBJ2-1): KAGVTQTPRYLIKTRGQQVTLSCSPISGHRSVSWYQQTPGQGLQFLFEYFSETQRNKGNFPGRFSGRQFSNSRSEMNVSTLELGDSALYLCASTPEREFEQFFGPGTRLTVL.